These 26 T cell receptor beta chains share one sample of origin, sequenced in a study of shared clonotypes between healthy human individuals. The data were produced by immunoSEQ multiplex PCR, yet TCRdb's version contains in-frame clones alone and is incomplete. The data hold some 2,000,000 clones, with roughly 95% observed a single time. The sequenced sample was naive CD4+ T cells sorted from blood. Stated subset: CD45RA+ positively selected. All receptors derive from a man aged 18 to 30 in good health.

The rearrangement uses TRBV30 and TRBJ2-7, with a weak D call TRBD2 (7 bases). The CDR3 covers 15 residues. The germline V gene encodes CDR1 GTSNPN and CDR2 SVGIG (reference sequence). The V gene lost 3 bases and the J gene lost 2 bases, with 17 bases spanning the gap. CDR3 residues: CAWREVGGVAYEQYF. CDR3 bases: TGTGCCTGGAGAGAAGTAGGGGGGGTAGCCTACGAGCAGTACTTC.

J is TRBJ1-5 and V is TRBV6-5; weak D call: TRBD1 (6 bases). Trimming left V 10 bases short and J 6 bases short, with 16 bases between. Germline V CDR1 and CDR2: MNHEY, SVGAGI. The CDR3 spans 13 residues. This CDR3 reads CATSRGFGQPQHF. The CDR3 nucleotides read TGTGCCACCTCGAGGGGGTTTGGTCAGCCCCAGCATTTT.

This clone was counted once. The gene calls are TRBV4-1 and TRBJ2-7, with 8 bases fitting TRBD2. Germline trimming cut 3 bases from V and 7 bases from J; bases unmatched to any gene: 17. CDR3 length: 17 residues. Germline V gives CDR1 MGHRA, CDR2 YSYEKL. The CDR3 reads CASSHGIAGLQTGEQYF. Written as DNA, the CDR3 is TGCGCCAGCAGCCATGGGATAGCGGGACTCCAAACGGGAGAGCAGTACTTC.

The rearrangement links TRBV10-3 to TRBJ2-2, with 8 bases matching TRBD1. Germline loops: CDR1 ENHRY, CDR2 SYGVKD. V shed 1 base, J shed 2 bases, and the junction held 6 bases outside the gene matches. There are 17 residues in the CDR3. CDR3 DNA sequence: TGTGCCATCAGTGAGTTAAGAGGACAGGGCAACACCGGGGAGCTGTTTTTT. It encodes CAISELRGQGNTGELFF.

In the case of this clone: The same CDR3 can be traced to other DNA sequences in this sample. The rearrangement joins TRBV7-2 to TRBJ2-3; tentative D call: TRBD2 (7 bases). CDR3 length: 12 residues. Germline V CDR1 and CDR2: SGHTA, FQGNSA. The CDR3 loop is CASGGSTDTQYF. Here the CDR3 DNA reads TGTGCTTCGGGGGGCAGCACAGATACGCAGTATTTT. Full variable domain (rest looked up from reference TRBV7-2 and TRBJ2-3): GAGVSQSPSNKVTEKGKDVELRCDPISGHTALYWYRQSLGQGLEFLIYFQGNSAPDKSGLPSDRFSAERTGGSVSTLTIQRTQQEDSAVYLCASGGSTDTQYFGPGTRLTVL.

The chain recombines TRBV5-4 with TRBJ1-3; TRBD1 agrees at 8 bases. Germline CDR1 SGHNT, CDR2 YYREEE (reference sequence). V lost 4 bases, J lost 8 bases, and 11 bases stayed unmatched. The CDR3 has 15 residues. CDR3 in amino acids: CASSQTGVEGHTIYF. The CDR3 DNA reads as TGTGCCAGCAGCCAGACAGGGGTAGAGGGTCACACCATATATTTT.

The count of this clone is one. V is TRBV28 and J is TRBJ2-6; TRBD1 matches at 7 bases. The length of the CDR3 is 18 residues. Germline lookup yields CDR1 MDHEN and CDR2 SYDVKM. Trimming at V came to 3 bases and at J to 2 bases, leaving 10 bases not matched to a gene. DNA for the CDR3: TGTGCCAGCAGTTTGGATGGCAGGGGGTTAGCTGGGGCCAACGTCCTGACTTTC. Its translation: CASSLDGRGLAGANVLTF.

The chain couples TRBV7-9 to TRBJ2-2; D possibly corresponds to TRBD1 (6 bases). Germline CDR1 SEHNR, CDR2 FQNEAQ (reference sequence). The CDR3 contains 17 residues. Trimming stripped 3 bases from V and 5 bases from J, with 19 bases between. The CDR3 DNA reads as TGTGCCAGCAGCTTTCCGCGGGCCGGGACACTTACCGGGGAGCTGTTTTTT. Translating it yields CASSFPRAGTLTGELFF.

The chain joins TRBV11-2 to TRBJ2-7; 8 nucleotides align to TRBD1. This CDR3 region has 14 residues. CDR1 is SGHAT and CDR2 is FQNNGV in the germline V gene. V was clipped by 1 base and J by 6 bases; unmatched bases: 5. The CDR3 DNA reads TGTGCCAGCAGCTTAGCTATGACAGGGGTCGAGCAGTACTTC. Translating gives CASSLAMTGVEQYF.

The V call is TRBV5-4, the J call TRBJ1-1; TRBD1 matches at 12 bases. V shed 4 bases and J 4 bases; nucleotides not matched to a gene: 11. The CDR3 contains 17 residues. Germline CDR1 and CDR2: SGHNT and YYREEE (reference sequence). In DNA, the CDR3 is TGTGCCAGCAGCGCGGGACAGGGGGCTGTGTGGAGCACTGAAGCTTTCTTT. Residues: CASSAGQGAVWSTEAFF.

CDR3 loop: CASHDRVKNQPQHF. The DNA for the CDR3 is TGCGCCAGTCACGACAGGGTGAAGAATCAGCCCCAGCATTTT. The rearrangement links TRBV23-1 to TRBJ1-5, with TRBD1 matching over 7 bases. TRBV23-1 is classed as an ORF, of uncertain function. The CDR3 is 14 amino acids. Losses at the gene ends were 9 bases for V and 4 bases for J; bases not matched to a gene: 9.

Only one count was recorded for this clone. This chain's CDR3 is CASSVRRVGENTEAFF. Written as DNA, the CDR3 is TGTGCCAGCAGTGTAAGAAGGGTGGGGGAGAACACTGAAGCTTTCTTT. This chain uses TRBV25-1 with TRBJ1-1; a weak D match, TRBD1 (5 bases). The CDR3 has 16 amino acids. From germline, CDR1 is MGHDK and CDR2 SYGVNS. The V end lost 4 bases, the J end lost 1 base, and 16 bases lay between the germline ends.

The J gene is TRBJ1-1, the V gene TRBV10-3; D may be TRBD1 (5 bases). The CDR3 totals 13 residues. From germline, CDR1 is ENHRY and CDR2 SYGVKD. The ends were cut back, 10 bases at V and 1 base at J, with 13 bases in the middle. The CDR3 loop is CATSKGENTEAFF. The CDR3 DNA sequence: TGTGCCACGAGCAAAGGGGAGAACACTGAAGCTTTCTTT.

The chain is built from TRBV6-1 and TRBJ1-1; D remains ambiguous. Deletions cut 4 bases from V and 7 bases from J, with 16 bases between. The CDR3 runs to 14 residues. Germline CDR1 is MNHNS and CDR2 is SASEGT. The CDR3: CASSATGPLHEAFF. The CDR3 DNA follows: TGTGCCAGCAGTGCTACCGGACCTCTTCATGAAGCTTTCTTT.

With regard to this clone: Distinct nucleotide sequences in the sample also encode this CDR3. V and J are TRBV5-4 and TRBJ1-2, with D possibly TRBD1 on 6 matching bases. This CDR3 has 14 residues. Trimming shortened V by 0 bases and J by 4 bases, and 10 bases separated the two germline ends. Germline CDR1 and CDR2: SGHNT and YYREEE (reference sequence). The CDR3 DNA is TGTGCCAGCAGCTTGGAAGGGGGGTCCTATGGCTACACCTTC. Protein product: CASSLEGGSYGYTF.

This sequence joins TRBV4-1 and TRBJ1-5, with D unclear. This CDR3 contains 15 residues. Germline loops: CDR1 MGHRA, CDR2 YSYEKL. V was cut by 0 bases and J by 4 bases, with 10 bases left in between. CDR3 DNA: TGCGCCAGCAGCCAAGATCAAAGCTTAAATCAGCCCCAGCATTTT. Translation: CASSQDQSLNQPQHF.

V and J are TRBV29-1 and TRBJ2-7; TRBD1 is a possible D gene (5 bases). There are 13 residues in the CDR3. Per the germline V gene, CDR1 is SQVTM and CDR2 is ANQGSEA. V lost 4 bases and J lost 0, with 10 bases in between. This chain's CDR3 is CSVATDNSYEQYF. CDR3 nucleotide sequence: TGCAGCGTTGCGACGGACAACTCCTACGAGCAGTACTTC.

This clone was recorded once. The chain combines TRBV7-9 with TRBJ2-7; D unclear. Germline lookup yields CDR1 SEHNR and CDR2 FQNEAQ (reference sequence). Trimming took off 4 bases at V and 1 base at J, with 11 bases between the two ends. The length of the CDR3 is 14 residues. The CDR3, as DNA: TGTGCCAGCAGCTCATACAGCGAATCCTACGAGCAGTACTTC. Translated, it gives CASSSYSESYEQYF. Full variable domain (rest looked up from reference TRBV7-9 and TRBJ2-7): DTGVSQNPRHKITKRGQNVTFRCDPISEHNRLYWYRQTLGQGPEFLTYFQNEAQLEKSRLLSDRFSAERPKGSFSTLEIQRTEQGDSAMYLCASSSYSESYEQYFGPGTRLTVT.

The gene calls are TRBV30 and TRBJ2-3, with a possible D match to TRBD1 (5 bases). The V and J ends lost 2 bases and 5 bases respectively, with 11 bases between them. This CDR3 region has 13 residues. Germline V gene data show CDR1 as GTSNPN and CDR2 as SVGIG (reference sequence). The chain's CDR3 is CAWSPRTKDTQYF. The CDR3 nucleotides read TGTGCCTGGAGTCCCCGGACAAAAGATACGCAGTATTTT.

The rearrangement joins TRBV12-5 to TRBJ1-4, with TRBD1 as a possible D gene (6 bases). The germline gives CDR1 LGHNT, CDR2 FRNRAP. The CDR3 is made up of 18 amino acids. Trimming shortened V by 0 bases and J by 0 bases, and 14 bases separated the two germline ends. The CDR3 protein is CASGLVHKGDATNEKLFF. For the CDR3, the DNA is TGTGCTAGTGGTTTGGTACATAAGGGGGACGCAACTAATGAAAAACTGTTTTTT.

This chain uses TRBV11-2 with TRBJ1-6; D uncertain. Trimming took off 2 bases at V and 7 bases at J, with 9 bases between the two ends. The CDR3 spans 14 residues. Germline loops: CDR1 SGHAT, CDR2 FQNNGV. CDR3 DNA sequence: TGTGCCAGCAGCTTAAGGCAGACAAATTCACCCCTCCACTTT. It translates to CASSLRQTNSPLHF.

The genes are TRBV7-2 and TRBJ2-7; TRBD2 aligns across 7 bases. The CDR3 length is 13 residues. J gave up 12 bases and V 4 bases, and 12 bases lay outside the gene matches. From germline, CDR1 is SGHTA and CDR2 FQGNSA. The CDR3 DNA reads as TGTGCCAGCAGCTCTCATTCTAGCGGAGATAGGTACTTC. Translation gives CASSSHSSGDRYF.

The count of this clone is one. The CDR3 DNA reads as TGTGCCAGCGTGGGACACTTGAACACTGAAGCTTTCTTT. It yields the protein CASVGHLNTEAFF. The V and J genes are TRBV19 and TRBJ1-1, with D possibly being TRBD1 (6 bases). There are 13 residues in the CDR3. V was pared by 9 bases and J by 0 bases, with 11 bases between. CDR1 is LNHDA and CDR2 is SQIVND in the germline V gene (reference sequence).

The V and J genes are TRBV11-2 and TRBJ2-1; 11 positions agree with TRBD2. Trimming cost V 4 bases and J 5 bases; bases outside gene matches: 4. The length of the CDR3 is 15 residues. CDR1 is SGHAT and CDR2 is FQNNGV in the germline V gene. In DNA form, the CDR3 reads TGTGCCAGCAGCTCCGGGACTAGCGGACACAATGAGCAGTTCTTC. This gives the protein CASSSGTSGHNEQFF.

CDR3 sequence (DNA): TGCGCCAGCAGCTTGGAAATAAGGACAGATGGCTACACCTTC. Encoded protein: CASSLEIRTDGYTF. The chain couples TRBV5-1 to TRBJ1-2; tentatively, D is TRBD1 (6 bases). This CDR3 spans 14 amino acids. Trimming left V 0 bases short and J 6 bases short, with 12 bases between. Germline CDR1 and CDR2: SGHRS and YFSETQ.

The J gene is TRBJ2-3, the V gene TRBV5-6, with a possible D match to TRBD2 (7 bases). V was cut by 0 bases and J by 7 bases, with 12 bases left in between. Germline values: CDR1 SGHDT, CDR2 YYEEEE. CDR3 length: 14 residues. The CDR3 region is CASSLGGGANTQYF. CDR3 DNA: TGTGCCAGCAGCTTGGGAGGGGGGGCGAATACGCAGTATTTT.